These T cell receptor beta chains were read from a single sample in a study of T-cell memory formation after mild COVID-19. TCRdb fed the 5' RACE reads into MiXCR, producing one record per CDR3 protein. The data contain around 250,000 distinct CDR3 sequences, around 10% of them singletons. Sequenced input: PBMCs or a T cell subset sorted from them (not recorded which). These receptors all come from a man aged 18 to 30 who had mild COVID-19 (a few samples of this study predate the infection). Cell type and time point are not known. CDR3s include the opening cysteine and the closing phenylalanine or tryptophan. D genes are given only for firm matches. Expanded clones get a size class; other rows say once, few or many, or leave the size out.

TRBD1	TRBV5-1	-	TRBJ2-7	CASRLGTGYEQYF	TGCGCCAGCAGACTTGGGACAGGTTATGAGCAGTACTTC
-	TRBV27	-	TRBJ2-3	CASSSSGNADTQYF	TGTGCCAGCAGTTCATCAGGGAATGCAGATACGCAGTATTTT
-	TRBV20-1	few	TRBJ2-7	CSARDRLALYEQYF	TGCAGTGCTAGAGACCGCCTAGCGCTCTACGAGCAGTACTTC
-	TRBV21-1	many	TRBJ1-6	CASSKVGTEGAPNNSPLHF	TGTGCCAGCAGCAAAGTAGGAACCGAGGGCGCCCCCAACAATTCACCCCTCCACTTT
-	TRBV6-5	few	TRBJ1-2	CASSLHRGGDGYTF	TGTGCCAGCAGCCTTCACCGGGGGGGGGATGGCTACACCTTC
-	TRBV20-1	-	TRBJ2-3	CSATGGDRATDTQYF	TGCAGTGCTACGGGGGGCGATAGGGCCACAGATACGCAGTATTTT
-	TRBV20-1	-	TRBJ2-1	CSAATGLNEQFF	TGCAGTGCAGCAACCGGACTCAATGAGCAGTTCTTC
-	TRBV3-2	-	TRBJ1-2	CASLPNRGYTF	TGTGCCAGCTTACCGAACCGGGGCTACACCTTC
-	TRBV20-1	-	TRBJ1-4	CSARALLATNEKLFF	TGCAGTGCTAGAGCCCTGCTGGCAACTAATGAAAAACTGTTTTTT
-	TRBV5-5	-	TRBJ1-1	CASRLPGKQVNTEAFF	TGTGCCAGCAGACTCCCCGGGAAACAGGTAAACACTGAAGCTTTCTTT
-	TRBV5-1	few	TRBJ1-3	CASSSGTLISGNTIYF	TGCGCCAGCAGCTCCGGGACACTGATCTCTGGAAACACCATATATTTT